Shown below are 13 T cell receptor beta chains from a single sample sequenced in a study of blood T cell repertoires in COVID-19. Profiled with immunoSEQ multiplex PCR; TCRdb holds only in-frame clones, not every one. The profile shows approximately 100,000 clones, over 75% of them singletons. The material sequenced was peripheral blood. The receptors come from an elderly woman with acute or convalescent COVID-19.

The V and J genes are TRBV19 and TRBJ1-2; weak D call: TRBD1 (5 bases). V was pared by 9 bases and J by 5 bases, with 16 bases between. The CDR3 contains 13 residues. CDR1 LNHDA and CDR2 SQIVND come from the germline V gene (reference sequence). This CDR3 reads CASRKGWGYGYTF. CDR3 coding DNA: TGTGCCAGCAGAAAGGGGTGGGGTTATGGCTACACCTTC.

The V call is TRBV19, the J call TRBJ1-1; D call uncertain. Trimming cost V 7 bases and J 1 base, with 13 bases left between them. Germline CDR1 is LNHDA and CDR2 is SQIVND (reference sequence). CDR3 length: 14 amino acids. CDR3 sequence reads: CASMREVGNTEAFF. The CDR3 DNA reads as TGTGCCAGTATGAGGGAAGTTGGGAACACTGAAGCTTTCTTT. Looking up the rest from reference TRBV19 and TRBJ1-1 gives the full variable domain: DGGITQSPKYLFRKEGQNVTLSCEQNLNHDAMYWYRQDPGQGLRLIYYSQIVNDFQKGDIAEGYSVSREKKESFPLTVTSAQKNPTAFYLCASMREVGNTEAFFGQGTRLTVV.

The V and J genes are TRBV5-6 and TRBJ1-2; 11 bases agree with TRBD1. The trim removed 1 base at V and 8 bases at J, leaving 19 bases unmatched. Germline CDR1 SGHDT, CDR2 YYEEEE. The CDR3 length is 19 residues. The CDR3 is CASSLYSRTGGAGVVGYTF. The DNA for the CDR3 is TGTGCCAGCAGCTTGTATTCCCGGACAGGGGGCGCAGGGGTAGTCGGCTACACCTTC. Using reference TRBV5-6 and TRBJ1-2 for the parts outside the CDR3, the full variable domain is DAGVTQSPTHLIKTRGQQVTLRCSPKSGHDTVSWYQQALGQGPQFIFQYYEEEERQRGNFPDRFSGHQFPNYSSELNVNALLLGDSALYLCASSLYSRTGGAGVVGYTFGSGTRLTVV.

The V and J genes are TRBV18 and TRBJ2-3, with a possible D match to TRBD1 (5 bases). This CDR3 has 14 residues. Trimming removed 3 bases at V and 5 bases at J, with 12 bases between. Germline V gene sequence: CDR1 KGHSH, CDR2 LQKENI. CDR3 sequence (DNA): TGTGCCAGCTCACCGCAAAGGGGTATAGATACGCAGTATTTT. Protein sequence: CASSPQRGIDTQYF.

Regarding this clone: This sample also contains other DNA sequences that code for the same CDR3. The chain combines TRBV28 with TRBJ1-6, with no clear D. V lost 3 bases, J lost 10 bases, and 10 bases lay in between. The CDR3 covers 13 residues. The germline CDR1 and CDR2 sequences are MDHEN and SYDVKM. The DNA of the CDR3 is TGTGCCAGCAGTTTTACTGAAACCTCACCCCTCCACTTT. It translates to CASSFTETSPLHF. Variable domain in full (rest from reference TRBV28 and TRBJ1-6): DVKVTQSSRYLVKRTGEKVFLECVQDMDHENMFWYRQDPGLGLRLIYFSYDVKMKEKGDIPEGYSVSREKKERFSLILESASTNQTSMYLCASSFTETSPLHFGNGTRLTVT.

The CDR3 DNA reads as TGCGCCAGCAGCGCAATGGGACAGGGACGAGGCTACACCTTC. Its protein is CASSAMGQGRGYTF. The chain couples TRBV5-1 to TRBJ1-2; TRBD1 aligns across 9 bases. Germline CDR1 reads SGHRS; CDR2 reads YFSETQ. The V and J ends lost 4 bases and 8 bases, in that order; junction bases with no gene match: 9. This CDR3 is 14 amino acids long.

V and J are TRBV18 and TRBJ1-4; tentatively, D is TRBD1 (5 bases). The V gene's germline CDR1 is KGHSH and CDR2 LQKENI. V shed 6 bases and J shed 7 bases, with 9 bases lying between them. This CDR3 has 12 residues. The CDR3 DNA reads TGTGCCAGCTCGGACACGGGTGAAAAACTGTTTTTT. Amino acid sequence: CASSDTGEKLFF.

The chain links TRBV7-3 to TRBJ2-1, with a possible D match to TRBD2 (6 bases). Germline CDR1 SGHTA, CDR2 FQGTGA. V lost 6 bases, J lost 6 bases, and 18 bases lay in between. The length of the CDR3 is 15 residues. CDR3 DNA sequence: TGTGCCAGCAGTCAACGGGACTCGACCCTCAATGAGCAGTTCTTC. It codes for CASSQRDSTLNEQFF.

In this sample, this clone turned up a few times. This CDR3 reads CASSHGTEAFF. For the CDR3, the DNA is TGTGCCAGCAGCCACGGCACTGAAGCTTTCTTT. The rearrangement joins TRBV6-2 or TRBV6-3 to TRBJ1-1; D uncertain. The ends were cut back, 6 bases at V and 4 bases at J, with 6 bases in the middle. Germline V gene data show CDR1 as MNHEY and CDR2 as SVGEGT. This CDR3 contains 11 residues.

V and J are TRBV5-4 and TRBJ2-1, with 7 bases aligning to TRBD1. This CDR3 region has 15 residues. V was pared by 5 bases and J by 6 bases, with 11 bases of the junction left unmatched. Germline lookup yields CDR1 SGHNT and CDR2 YYREEE (reference sequence). The CDR3 here is CASSSGTVNTNEQFF. CDR3 nucleotide sequence: TGTGCCAGCAGTTCTGGGACAGTCAATACCAATGAGCAGTTCTTC.

The chain is built from TRBV30 and TRBJ2-3, with TRBD2 as a possible D gene (5 bases). The CDR3 contains 11 residues. V was pared by 0 bases and J by 11 bases, with 9 bases between. In germline, CDR1 is GTSNPN, CDR2 SVGIG (reference sequence). The CDR3 DNA sequence: TGTGCCTGGAGTGTGGGTGCGGGGCAGTATTTT. It encodes CAWSVGAGQYF.

In its sample, this clone was seen a few times. This CDR3 reads CASSPGQIAEAFF. The CDR3 DNA follows: TGCGCCAGTTCTCCGGGACAGATCGCTGAAGCTTTCTTT. The chain joins TRBV5-1 to TRBJ1-1, with 7 bases fitting TRBD1. Germline V lookup: CDR1 SGHRS, CDR2 YFSETQ. V shed 8 bases and J 6 bases; nucleotides not matched to a gene: 10. This CDR3 region has 13 residues. Using reference TRBV5-1 and TRBJ1-1 for the parts outside the CDR3, the full variable domain is KAGVTQTPRYLIKTRGQQVTLSCSPISGHRSVSWYQQTPGQGLQFLFEYFSETQRNKGNFPGRFSGRQFSNSRSEMNVSTLELGDSALYLCASSPGQIAEAFFGQGTRLTVV.

This chain uses TRBV7-8 with TRBJ1-1, with TRBD1 matching over 9 bases. CDR1 and CDR2 from the germline V gene are SGHVS and FQNEAQ. This CDR3 spans 15 amino acids. V shed 4 bases and J 1 base; nucleotides not matched to a gene: 4. The CDR3 sequence is CASSSGTGTNTEAFF. The CDR3 DNA follows: TGTGCCAGCAGCTCGGGGACAGGGACGAACACTGAAGCTTTCTTT.